The present T cell receptor beta chain was sequenced within a study of graft-versus-host responses after intestinal transplantation. Study-wide context: Among the recipients, all got anti-thymocyte globulin induction and then tacrolimus and steroids for approximately 3 years. General observations from the study: Early HvG declines after transplant were associated with peak circulating GvH clone levels. Among recipient marrow samples, GvH clones were found; some appeared first in ileum or blood. The study found high graft-versus-host to host-versus-graft clonal ratios in allografts of patients with graft-donor T cell macrochimerism.

This clone occurred once. The antigen is undetermined. The CDR3 length is 13 residues. Germline values: CDR1 GTSNPN, CDR2 SVGIG (reference sequence). Trimming took 4 bases from V and 2 from J, leaving 12 bases between them. Method: immunoSEQ multiplex PCR; TCRdb's copy keeps in-frame clones and lacks some. The sample lists some 87,000 clones; more than 90% were seen once. Sequenced here: unstimulated CD4+ T cells sorted from spleen or lymph node cells, sampled before intestinal transplant. The rearrangement uses TRBV30 and TRBJ2-7; the D gene is possibly TRBD2 (6 bases). The sequence derives from a human donor who received an intestinal transplant. The CDR3 coding sequence is TGTGCCTGGAAAGCTAGCGCTACCTACGAGCAGTACTTC. It is translated as CAWKASATYEQYF.